The T cell receptor beta chain described here comes from a study of blood T cells in healthy people across ages (dated by TCRdb to 2015 to 2017). For the study in its entirety: Template switching captured roughly one uniquely barcoded TCR beta cDNA molecule per two T cells in model experiments. To track age-related changes in TCR beta repertoire diversity, the study relied on deep sequencing normalized with unique cDNA molecular identifiers. The donors were split into four age groups: young (average 16 years), middle-aged (over 35), aged (approximately 60) and long-lived (over 75). To avoid experimental bias, donors of different ages were distributed randomly across sequencing lanes. Two additional independent replicas of 1 million unique cDNA reads from the same blood draw were analyzed for two donors (one aged 18 to 30 and one aged 80 or older).

Overall study outcomes, separate from this receptor: As age increased, observed TCR beta diversity per million T cells dropped in a roughly linear way, and a significant reduction was already evident by age 40. Compared with the aged group, the long-lived group had more naive CD4+ T cells, fewer expanded clones and increased TCR diversity, a pattern suggesting age selection. The percentage of naive T cells measured by flow cytometry correlated strongly with observed TCR beta diversity. Bulk unsorted PBMC profiling prevented conclusive comparison of naive and antigen-experienced compartments. Because donor CMV infection status was unknown, age-related changes in expanded clonotypes were potentially confounded. Total diversity estimates from one million sequenced T cells were considered lower bounds and underestimates.

The donors were some 39 Caucasian individuals from Russia, aged roughly 6 to 90 years, who were systemically healthy. Approximately 9.7 milliliters of peripheral blood were drawn from each donor into EDTA-treated Vacutainer tubes. Ficoll-Paque density-gradient centrifugation was used to isolate PBMCs, with at least 7 million obtained per sample. Total RNA was extracted from PBMCs with Trizol reagent, with at least 5.5 micrograms obtained per sample. Naive CD45RAhigh/CD27high T cell percentages were measured by flow cytometry on a PBMC aliquot from every donor. This clonotype was observed many times. The antigen it recognizes is unknown. Base qualities are missing; no much larger clone stands one base away. V loses 3 bases at its end and J loses 7 bases; junction bases beyond the gene matches: 4. Taken from the germline V gene, the CDR1 and CDR2 loops are SQVTM and ANQGSEA. The CDR3 has 13 amino acids, counting the end cysteine and phenylalanine. The kept DNA is CDR3 alone, 39 bases in frame from the first base.

Library prep was done by 5' RACE. The sequencer was an Illumina HiSeq 2500. The second PCR ran for about 6 to 12 cycles and used a J-beta primer mix along with a sample-barcoded 5' primer. Each TCR beta cDNA molecule received a unique molecular identifier from a template-switch 5' adaptor carrying 12 random nucleotides. At least 3 million CDR3-containing paired-end reads were obtained from each sample. First-strand cDNA synthesis was performed from all RNA using the Mint cDNA synthesis kit, with priming by a TRBC-specific oligonucleotide. Following uracil-DNA glycosylase treatment, all cDNA underwent a first 18-cycle PCR with the universal primers M1SS and BC2_uni_R. As for how the authors treated the data: For normalization, 1 million high-quality reads, each with a distinct molecular identifier, were randomly selected from each sample. Reads sharing molecular identifiers were discarded rather than binned into consensus sequences. MiTCR, with a Q25 quality threshold and the strictest error-elimination algorithm, was used for CDR3 identification, clonotype clustering and error correction. A nonparametric unseen species model with Euler transformation was used to estimate a lower bound on total TCR beta diversity. TCRdb's own reprocessing of the public reads used fastp at Q25 and MiXCR and kept productive beta chains. For every CDR3 protein sequence, its rows merge into one entry that carries the most common genes and DNA. Here the V and J calls rest on TCRdb's processing, not on the authors' analysis. The table for this sample lists about 580,000 distinct CDR3 sequences; around 48% of them were counted only once. The ten largest clones represent approximately 23% of the sample.

The sequence is built from TRBV29-1 and TRBJ2-1, and TRBD1 aligns with 9 junction nucleotides. Source material: blood. The origin of this receptor is an older man in good health. The CDR3 corresponds to CSVEDRGLNEQFF. In nucleotide form, the sequence is TGCAGCGTTGAGGACAGGGGTCTAAATGAGCAGTTCTTC.